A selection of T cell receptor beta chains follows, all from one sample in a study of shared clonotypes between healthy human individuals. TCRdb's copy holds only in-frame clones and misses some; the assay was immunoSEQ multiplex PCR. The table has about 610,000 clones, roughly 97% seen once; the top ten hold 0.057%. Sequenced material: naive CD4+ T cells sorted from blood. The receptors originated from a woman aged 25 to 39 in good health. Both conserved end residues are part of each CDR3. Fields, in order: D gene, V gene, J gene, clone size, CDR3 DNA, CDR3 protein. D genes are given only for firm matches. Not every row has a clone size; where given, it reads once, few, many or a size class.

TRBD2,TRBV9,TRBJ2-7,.,TGTGCCAGCAGCGTAGACGGGAGGTCCTACGAGCAGTACTTC,CASSVDGRSYEQYF
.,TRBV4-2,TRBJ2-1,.,TGTGCCAGCAGCCCCTACCCGGACACCCTCAATGAGCAGTTCTTC,CASSPYPDTLNEQFF
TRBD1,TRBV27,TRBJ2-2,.,TGTGCCAGCAGTAGGACAGGGATGAACACCGGGGAGCTGTTTTTT,CASSRTGMNTGELFF
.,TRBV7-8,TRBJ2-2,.,TGTGCCAGCAGCTTAGCGCTGGAAACCGGGGAGCTGTTTTTT,CASSLALETGELFF
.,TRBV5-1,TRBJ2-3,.,TGCGCCAGCAGCTCCTCTAGCGCACAGGTTCAGTATTTT,CASSSSSAQVQYF
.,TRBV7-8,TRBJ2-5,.,TGTGCCAGCAGCCTACAATGGTTGTTTTGGGAGACCCAGTACTTC,CASSLQWLFWETQYF
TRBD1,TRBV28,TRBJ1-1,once,TGTGCCACCCCAAGGGGGCGGAACACTGAAGCTTTCTTT,CATPRGRNTEAFF
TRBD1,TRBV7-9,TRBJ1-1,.,TGTGCCAGCAGCTTATTACAGGGGGACACTGAAGCTTTCTTT,CASSLLQGDTEAFF
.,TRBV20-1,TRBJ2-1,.,TGCAGTGCTTCATCCCGGGATGAGCAGTTCTTC,CSASSRDEQFF
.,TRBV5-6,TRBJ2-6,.,TGTGCCAGCAGCTTGGCTGGGGCCAACGTCCTGACTTTC,CASSLAGANVLTF
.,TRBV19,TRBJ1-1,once,TGTGCCAGTAGTATAGCCGCCCCCTCGGAGGCTTTCTTT,CASSIAAPSEAFF
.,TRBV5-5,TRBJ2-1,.,TGTGCCAGCAGCTTGGCTGCGCGTAACAATGAGCAGTTCTTC,CASSLAARNNEQFF
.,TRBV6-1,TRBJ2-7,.,TGTGCCAGCAGACGGGAGTCCTCGAACTACGAGCAGTACTTC,CASRRESSNYEQYF
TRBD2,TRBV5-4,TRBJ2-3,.,TGTGCCAGCAGCTTGAGGACTAGCGGTGATACGCAGTATTTT,CASSLRTSGDTQYF
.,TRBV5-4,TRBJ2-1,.,TGTGCCAGCAGCCAAAGGTGGGGTTCCTACAATGAGCAGTTCTTC,CASSQRWGSYNEQFF
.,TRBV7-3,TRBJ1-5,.,TGTGCCAGCAGCTTAGGCTCCTTGTCGCCCCAGCATTTT,CASSLGSLSPQHF
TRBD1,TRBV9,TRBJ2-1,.,TGTGCCAGCAGCGTAGGCTTGGGACAGGGCGCCAATGAGCAGTTCTTC,CASSVGLGQGANEQFF
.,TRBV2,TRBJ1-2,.,TGTGCCAGCAGTGAGCAGGACTATGGCTACACCTTC,CASSEQDYGYTF
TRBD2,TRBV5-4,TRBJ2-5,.,TGTGCCAGCAGCCGAGGGACTAGCGGAAGCCAAGAGACCCAGTACTTC,CASSRGTSGSQETQYF
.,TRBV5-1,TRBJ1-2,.,TGCGCCAGCACCGACGGCAGGGCCTATGGCTACACCTTC,CASTDGRAYGYTF
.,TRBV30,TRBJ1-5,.,TGTGCCTGGAATCTGGGTAGCAATCAGCCCCAGCATTTT,CAWNLGSNQPQHF
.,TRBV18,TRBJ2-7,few,TGTGCCAGCTCACCACTGGCAGGGGAAGAGCAGTACTTC,CASSPLAGEEQYF
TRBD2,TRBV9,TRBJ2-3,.,TGTGCCAGCAGCGGACTAGCGGGAGGTCCGAATACGCAGTATTTT,CASSGLAGGPNTQYF
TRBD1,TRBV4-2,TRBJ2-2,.,TGTGCCAGCAGCCAAGAAGGCCCGGACAGGTCGAACACCGGGGAGCTGTTTTTT,CASSQEGPDRSNTGELFF
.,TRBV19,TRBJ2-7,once,TGTGCCAGTAGTATAGGGCGCTCGGGCGACGAGCAGTACTTC,CASSIGRSGDEQYF
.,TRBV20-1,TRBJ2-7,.,TGCAGTGCTAGAGGATTCGAGCAGTACTTC,CSARGFEQYF
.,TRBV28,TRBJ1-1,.,TGTGCCAGCAGTTTATACTCAAGACAGTCGGGGATGAACACTGAAGCTTTCTTT,CASSLYSRQSGMNTEAFF
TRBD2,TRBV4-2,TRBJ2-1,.,TGTGCCAGCAGCCAAGAACAAGCGGGGTACAATGAGCAGTTCTTC,CASSQEQAGYNEQFF
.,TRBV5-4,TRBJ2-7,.,TGTGCCAGCAGCCTGGGCCAGGCCGAGCAGTACTTC,CASSLGQAEQYF
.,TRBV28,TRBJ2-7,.,TGTGCCAGCAGTTTGGCTTTTACCTACGAGCAGTACTTC,CASSLAFTYEQYF
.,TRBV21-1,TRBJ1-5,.,TGTGCCAGCAGCAATCCCCGTGGGGCTAGCAATCAGCCCCAGCATTTT,CASSNPRGASNQPQHF
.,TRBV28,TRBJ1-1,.,TGTGCCAGCAGTTTGGGGTTCCAGAACACTGAAGCTTTCTTT,CASSLGFQNTEAFF
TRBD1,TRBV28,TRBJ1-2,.,TGTGCCAGCAGGAAGACAGGGGGCGGGAGCTTTAATGGCTACACCTTC,CASRKTGGGSFNGYTF
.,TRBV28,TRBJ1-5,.,TGTGCCAGCAGTTTCATAAGGAGCAATCAGCCCCAGCATTTT,CASSFIRSNQPQHF
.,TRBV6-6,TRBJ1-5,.,TGTGCCAGCAGTTACTCGGGTTTCAATCAGCCCCAGCATTTT,CASSYSGFNQPQHF
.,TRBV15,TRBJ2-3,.,TGTGCCACCTCGCGGGGGCCAAGCACAGATACGCAGTATTTT,CATSRGPSTDTQYF
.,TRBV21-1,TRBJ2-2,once,TGTGCCAGCAGCACCGGCAGCTTGAACACCGGGGAGCTGTTTTTT,CASSTGSLNTGELFF
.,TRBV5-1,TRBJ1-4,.,TGCGCCAGCAGCCTTGGAGCAGGGAGGACGGAAAATGAAAAACTGTTTTTT,CASSLGAGRTENEKLFF
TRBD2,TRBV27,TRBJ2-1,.,TGTGCCAGCAGTTCCTCCCTTAGCGGGGGGGCCTACAATGAGCAGTTCTTC,CASSSSLSGGAYNEQFF